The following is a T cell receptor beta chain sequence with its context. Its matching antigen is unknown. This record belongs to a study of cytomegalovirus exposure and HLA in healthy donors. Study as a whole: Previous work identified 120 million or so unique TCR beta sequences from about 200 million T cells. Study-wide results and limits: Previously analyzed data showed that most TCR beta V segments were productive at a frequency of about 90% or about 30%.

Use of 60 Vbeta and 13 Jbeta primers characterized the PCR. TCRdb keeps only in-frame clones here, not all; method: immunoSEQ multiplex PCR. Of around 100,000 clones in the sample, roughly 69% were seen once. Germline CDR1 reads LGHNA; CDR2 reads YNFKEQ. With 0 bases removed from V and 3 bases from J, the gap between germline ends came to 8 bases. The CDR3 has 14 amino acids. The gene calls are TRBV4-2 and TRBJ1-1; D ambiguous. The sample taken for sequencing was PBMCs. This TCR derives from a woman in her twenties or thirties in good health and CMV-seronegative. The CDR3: CASSQEPGYTEAFF. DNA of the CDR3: TGTGCCAGCAGCCAAGAACCGGGGTACACTGAAGCTTTCTTT.